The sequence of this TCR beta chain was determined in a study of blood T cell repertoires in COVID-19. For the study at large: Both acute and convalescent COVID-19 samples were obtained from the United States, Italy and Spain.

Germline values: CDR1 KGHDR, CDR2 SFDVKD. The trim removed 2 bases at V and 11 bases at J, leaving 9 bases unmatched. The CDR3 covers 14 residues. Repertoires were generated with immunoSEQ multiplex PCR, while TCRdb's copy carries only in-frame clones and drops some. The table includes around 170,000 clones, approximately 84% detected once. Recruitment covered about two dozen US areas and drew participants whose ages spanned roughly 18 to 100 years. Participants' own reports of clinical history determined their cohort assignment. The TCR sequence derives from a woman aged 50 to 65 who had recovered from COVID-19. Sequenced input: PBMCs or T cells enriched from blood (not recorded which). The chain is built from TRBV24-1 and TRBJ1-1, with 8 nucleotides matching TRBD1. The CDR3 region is CATSDSGTTGGAFF. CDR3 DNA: TGTGCCACCAGTGATTCGGGGACCACAGGGGGGGCTTTCTTT.